This T cell receptor (beta chain) was documented in a study of blood T cell repertoires in COVID-19. The wider study: Samples came from the United States, Italy and Spain, spanning acute and convalescent COVID-19. Sample material is recorded as cDNA or gDNA derived from T cells, B-cell-depleted T cells, or PBMCs.

Produced via immunoSEQ multiplex PCR; TCRdb's table is partial and in-frame only. The data hold some 83,000 clones, with roughly 83% observed a single time. The V gene lost 3 bases and the J gene lost 6 bases, with 14 bases spanning the gap. This CDR3 has 14 amino acids. From germline, CDR1 is MNHNS and CDR2 SASEGT. The receptor comes from a man between 45 and 60 years old with active COVID-19. Sequencing used peripheral blood. The chain couples TRBV6-1 to TRBJ1-2; TRBD1 might be the D (5 bases). Written as DNA, the CDR3 is TGTGCCAGCAGTGAGATGGACACGTACGATGGCTACACCTTC. Residues: CASSEMDTYDGYTF.